This T cell receptor (beta chain) was obtained from a study of radiotherapy plus CTLA-4 blockade in lung cancer. Assay: immunoSEQ multiplex PCR; the TCRdb copy retains only in-frame clones and omits some. Among 35,000 to 45,000 clones listed, around 85% were seen once. The CDR3 extends over 17 amino acids. V was pared by 5 bases and J by 8 bases, with 26 bases between. Per germline, CDR1 MDHEN and CDR2 SYDVKM. The source is a human donor with non-small cell lung cancer who had stable disease on radiotherapy plus ipilimumab. The chain links TRBV28 to TRBJ2-3, with D possibly being TRBD2 (5 bases). The sequencing used peripheral blood, collected from a patient treated with radiotherapy plus ipilimumab. CDR3 DNA: TGTGCCAGCAGTCCCAGTGTGTATCGGGATTCATTCGGTACGCAGTATTTT. This translates into CASSPSVYRDSFGTQYF. Full variable domain (missing parts from reference TRBV28 and TRBJ2-3): DVKVTQSSRYLVKRTGEKVFLECVQDMDHENMFWYRQDPGLGLRLIYFSYDVKMKEKGDIPEGYSVSREKKERFSLILESASTNQTSMYLCASSPSVYRDSFGTQYFGPGTRLTVL.